The 27 T cell receptor beta chains in this list originate from one sample, sequenced in a study of cytomegalovirus exposure and HLA in healthy donors (dated by TCRdb to 2017 to 2019). Receptor amplification or capture employed the immunoSEQ multiplex PCR assay. For the multiplex PCR, a mixture combining 60 forward primers for TCR Vbeta segments and 13 reverse primers for TCR Jbeta segments was used. What TCRdb holds here is the immuneACCESS table cut down to in-frame rearrangements. Part of the clones is not present; checked against another copy, under half of the missing clones reflect an unresolved V gene, and the others are unexplained. This sample comprises 100,000 to 150,000 clones, more than 65% of them detected only once. Approximately 3% of the sample lies in the top ten. The sample was PBMCs. Receptor source: a woman between 18 and 29 years old in good health and CMV-seropositive.

The table lists this clone with a few counts. The chain employs TRBV5-4 and TRBJ2-7; possible D gene TRBD2, 6 bases. This CDR3 region has 13 residues. The V and J ends lost 4 bases and 6 bases respectively, with 14 bases between them. Germline CDR1 and CDR2: SGHNT and YYREEE (reference sequence). The CDR3 loop is CASSVGGAVEQYF. In DNA form, the CDR3 reads TGTGCCAGCAGCGTCGGGGGAGCAGTCGAGCAGTACTTC.

This clone was counted between two and nine times. The rearrangement links TRBV6-5 to TRBJ1-5; the D gene is possibly TRBD1 (6 bases). V was pared by 8 bases and J by 0 bases, with 11 bases between. Germline lookup yields CDR1 MNHEY and CDR2 SVGAGI. This CDR3 contains 14 residues. CDR3 amino acids: CASGTTYSNQPQHF. Written as DNA, the CDR3 is TGTGCCAGCGGGACAACTTATAGCAATCAGCCCCAGCATTTT.

This clone was picked up a small number of times. This chain links TRBV4-1 with TRBJ2-1; TRBD1 matches 9 bases. Trimming at V came to 8 bases and at J to 4 bases, leaving 6 bases not matched to a gene. In germline, CDR1 is MGHRA, CDR2 YSYEKL. CDR3 length equals 14 residues. Here the CDR3 reads CASRTGQGYNEQFF. In nucleotides, the CDR3 is TGCGCCAGCCGTACGGGACAGGGATACAATGAGCAGTTCTTC.

The J gene is TRBJ2-1, the V gene TRBV7-9; D might be TRBD1 (5 bases). Trimming stripped 5 bases from V and 7 bases from J, with 12 bases between. The CDR3 runs to 13 residues. Looked up from germline, CDR1 is SEHNR and CDR2 is FQNEAQ (reference sequence). CDR3 sequence: CASSPLRGNEQFF. The CDR3 DNA reads as TGTGCCAGCAGCCCCCTAAGGGGTAATGAGCAGTTCTTC.

The V gene is TRBV27, the J gene TRBJ2-5; D possibly corresponds to TRBD1 (5 bases). CDR1 and CDR2 (germline): MNHEY, SMNVEV (reference sequence). The CDR3 has 17 residues. V dropped 2 bases and J dropped 0 bases, with 16 bases sitting between them. The CDR3 here is CASSLGVGRVYQETQYF. CDR3 bases: TGTGCCAGCAGTTTAGGAGTGGGCAGGGTGTACCAAGAGACCCAGTACTTC.

This chain joins TRBV21-1 and TRBJ2-1; the table's D call, TRBD1, has no DNA check behind it. TRBV21-1 is a pseudogene segment. The CDR3 contains 15 residues. The CDR3 DNA reads TGTGCCAGCAGCAAACCGCAGGGTCCCTACAATGAGCAGTTCTTC. It encodes CASSKPQGPYNEQFF.

The V gene is TRBV5-4, the J gene TRBJ2-7, with TRBD2 matching 7 bases. The ends lost 3 bases at V and 4 bases at J; junction bases unmatched: 10. Germline values: CDR1 SGHNT, CDR2 YYREEE (reference sequence). This CDR3 region has 15 residues. Here the CDR3 DNA reads TGTGCCAGCAGCTCCCAGGTGGCGGGGGATTACGAGCAGTACTTC. The encoded protein is CASSSQVAGDYEQYF.

This clone has only a few counts. This sequence is one base from a far larger clone and is likely a read error. The chain is built from TRBV6-5 and TRBJ2-5, with 11 bases identical to TRBD2. The germline V gene encodes CDR1 MNHEY and CDR2 SVGAGI. The CDR3 length is 15 residues. CDR3 DNA sequence: TGTGCCCGCAGTTGGCTAGCGGGGGGCCAAGAGACCCAGTACTTC. Translated, it gives CARSWLAGGQETQYF.

The rearrangement uses TRBV7-4 and TRBJ1-2; D may be TRBD1 (5 bases). The CDR3 contains 14 residues. The germline gives CDR1 SGHVT, CDR2 SQSDAQ. V lost 5 bases to trimming and J lost 1 base, with 11 bases between them. The CDR3 protein is CASSRPGLNYGYTF. For the CDR3, the DNA is TGTGCCAGCAGCCGTCCAGGGCTTAACTATGGCTACACCTTC.

This chain connects TRBV25-1 to TRBJ2-7, with 7 bases fitting TRBD1. After removal of 5 bases from V and 3 bases from J, the junction contained 7 bases not matched to a gene. The CDR3 contains 14 residues. Germline CDR1 and CDR2: MGHDK and SYGVNS. This chain's CDR3 is CASSSDRVDYEQYF. The CDR3 DNA reads as TGTGCCAGCAGTTCCGACAGGGTCGACTACGAGCAGTACTTC.

This chain uses TRBV5-4 with TRBJ2-7; D is possibly TRBD2 (5 bases). There are 13 residues in the CDR3. Trimming stripped 5 bases from V and 7 bases from J, with 16 bases between. Looked up from germline, CDR1 is SGHNT and CDR2 is YYREEE (reference sequence). CDR3 sequence reads: CASRSQSSGEQYF. DNA of the CDR3: TGTGCCAGCAGATCCCAGAGCTCGGGGGAGCAGTACTTC.

Comment on this clone: The germline gene is not matched at one end of the junction; a read error may be the cause. The chain links TRBV28 to TRBJ2-7; D unclear. The CDR3 is made up of 15 amino acids. Germline V gives CDR1 MDHEN, CDR2 SYDVKM. The CDR3 DNA reads as TGTGCCAACAGTTTAACAGATCATCCTTCCTACGAGCAGTACTTC. Amino acid sequence: CANSLTDHPSYEQYF.

The chain employs TRBV7-9 and TRBJ1-5; the D is unclear. Trimming removed 0 bases from V and 7 bases from J, with 13 bases in between. The germline gives CDR1 SEHNR, CDR2 FQNEAQ (reference sequence). The CDR3 sequence is 15 residues long. The CDR3 loop is CASSLAPTAAQPQHF. The CDR3 DNA is TGTGCCAGCAGCTTAGCGCCGACGGCGGCCCAGCCCCAGCATTTT.

The chain joins TRBV2 to TRBJ2-7; 7 bases are shared with TRBD1. This CDR3 spans 15 amino acids. Germline-derived CDR1 and CDR2 are SNHLY and FYNNEI. V was clipped by 9 bases and J by 1 base; unmatched bases: 12. The CDR3 DNA is TGTGCCAGTATACCTGGACAGGTGAAATCCTACGAGCAGTACTTC. It is translated as CASIPGQVKSYEQYF.

This clone was counted between two and nine times. The chain employs TRBV7-9 and TRBJ2-5; 12 bases line up with TRBD2. Per the germline V gene, CDR1 is SEHNR and CDR2 is FQNEAQ (reference sequence). The trim removed 4 bases at V and 5 bases at J, leaving 2 bases unmatched. This CDR3 is built from 14 residues. This CDR3 is CASSWGTSGETQYF. The CDR3 DNA sequence: TGTGCCAGCAGCTGGGGGACTAGCGGGGAGACCCAGTACTTC. Full variable domain (missing parts from reference TRBV7-9 and TRBJ2-5): DTGVSQNPRHKITKRGQNVTFRCDPISEHNRLYWYRQTLGQGPEFLTYFQNEAQLEKSRLLSDRFSAERPKGSFSTLEIQRTEQGDSAMYLCASSWGTSGETQYFGPGTRLLVL.

This chain connects TRBV6-5 to TRBJ2-7; the match to TRBD1 covers 9 bases. V gave up 4 bases and J gave up 3 bases; unmatched junction bases: 4. Per the germline V gene, CDR1 is MNHEY and CDR2 is SVGAGI. The CDR3 runs to 14 residues. The CDR3 here is CASSSGQGVYEQYF. CDR3 nucleotides: TGTGCCAGCAGTTCGGGACAGGGAGTCTACGAGCAGTACTTC.

Turning to this clone: Other DNA sequences within the sample encode an identical CDR3. The chain has TRBV5-4 and TRBJ2-3; D perhaps matches TRBD1 (6 bases). In germline, CDR1 is SGHNT, CDR2 YYREEE (reference sequence). V lost 4 bases and J lost 0, with 9 bases in between. There are 14 residues in the CDR3. Written as DNA, the CDR3 is TGTGCCAGCAGCATGACAGGTAGCACAGATACGCAGTATTTT. Translation gives CASSMTGSTDTQYF.

This clone was detected a few times. A single base is all that separates this from a far larger clone, so a read error is likely. V gene TRBV2 combines with J gene TRBJ2-7, with D hard to call. The germline V and J ends were trimmed by 2 bases and 2 bases, with 10 bases remaining between them. The V gene's germline CDR1 is SNHLY and CDR2 FYNNEI. This CDR3 spans 14 amino acids. The CDR3, as DNA: TGTGCCAGCAGTGAACACGACACGACCTACGAGCAGTACTTC. Translation: CASSEHDTTYEQYF.

The chain uses TRBV6-6 and TRBJ2-5; D possibly corresponds to TRBD2 (5 bases). Germline V lookup: CDR1 MNHNY, CDR2 SVGAGI (reference sequence). The CDR3 is 13 residues long. V lost 5 bases and J 5 bases, leaving 12 bases between the germline ends. DNA for the CDR3: TGTGCCAGCAGTACTCCGGGGAAGGAGACCCAGTACTTC. Protein product: CASSTPGKETQYF.

The rearrangement links TRBV19 to TRBJ1-1; no clear D gene. Germline CDR1 is LNHDA and CDR2 is SQIVND (reference sequence). The CDR3 has 16 residues. Trimming pared 5 bases from V and 0 bases from J, leaving 16 bases between. The CDR3: CASSALGSLMNTEAFF. The DNA for the CDR3 is TGTGCCAGTAGTGCGTTGGGCAGCCTCATGAACACTGAAGCTTTCTTT.

This clone occurred once. This rearrangement joins TRBV6-6 to TRBJ2-3; a possible D gene is TRBD2 (6 bases). The CDR3 loop spans 15 amino acids. Looked up from germline, CDR1 is MNHNY and CDR2 is SVGAGI (reference sequence). V lost 3 bases to trimming and J lost 2 bases, with 12 bases between them. The CDR3: CASSYRAGFTDTQYF. The CDR3 region has the DNA TGTGCCAGCAGTTATCGGGCGGGATTCACAGATACGCAGTATTTT.

The chain joins TRBV29-1 to TRBJ2-2, with TRBD1 matching over 7 bases. The CDR3 runs 13 residues. V lost 7 bases and J lost 7; bases outside the gene matches: 9. The germline V gene has CDR1 SQVTM and CDR2 ANQGSEA. The CDR3 DNA sequence: TGCAGCGGACAGGGCGCGGTGGTCGGGGAGCTGTTTTTT. Its translation: CSGQGAVVGELFF.

The V call is TRBV15, the J call TRBJ2-1; 8 bases are a match to TRBD2. The CDR3 runs to 19 residues. Per the germline V gene, CDR1 is LNHNV and CDR2 is YYDKDF (reference sequence). V was pared by 1 base and J by 4 bases, with 15 bases of the junction left unmatched. The CDR3 spells CATSRGAGASPRLYNEQFF. DNA for the CDR3: TGTGCCACCAGCAGAGGAGCGGGGGCGTCCCCCCGGCTTTACAATGAGCAGTTCTTC. Together with reference TRBV15 and TRBJ2-1, the CDR3 gives the full variable domain: DAMVIQNPRYQVTQFGKPVTLSCSQTLNHNVMYWYQQKSSQAPKLLFHYYDKDFNNEADTPDNFQSRRPNTSFCFLDIRSPGLGDTAMYLCATSRGAGASPRLYNEQFFGPGTRLTVL.

This clone was observed once. V and J are TRBV5-1 and TRBJ2-7; TRBD1 matches at 7 bases. V lost 0 bases and J lost 0; bases outside the gene matches: 6. The CDR3 totals 16 residues. Germline V gives CDR1 SGHRS, CDR2 YFSETQ. The CDR3 here is CASSLAPGQSSYEQYF. DNA for the CDR3: TGCGCCAGCAGCTTGGCCCCGGGACAGAGCTCCTACGAGCAGTACTTC.

The chain is built from TRBV7-6 and TRBJ2-1; D is ambiguous. Trimming cost V 5 bases and J 0 bases, with 14 bases left between them. The CDR3 has 16 residues. Germline CDR1 SGHVS, CDR2 FNYEAQ. CDR3 in DNA: TGTGCCAGCAGCCCTAGTCGGATAGGCTCCTACAATGAGCAGTTCTTC. It specifies CASSPSRIGSYNEQFF.

This clone turned up a few times. The J gene is TRBJ1-4, the V gene TRBV7-7; TRBD1 might be the D (6 bases). The CDR3 contains 15 residues. CDR1 and CDR2 from the germline V gene are SSHAT and FNYEAQ (reference sequence). The germline V and J ends were trimmed by 5 bases and 5 bases, with 15 bases remaining between them. CDR3 nucleotide sequence: TGTGCCAGCAGCCAGCAACAGGGCAGGAATGAAAAACTGTTTTTT. Protein sequence: CASSQQQGRNEKLFF.

This CDR3 reads CATSQESYEQYF. CDR3 nucleotide sequence: TGTGCCACCAGCCAAGAGAGCTACGAGCAGTACTTC. The chain is built from TRBV15 and TRBJ2-7, with D unclear. Germline assignment: CDR1 LNHNV and CDR2 YYDKDF (reference sequence). CDR3 size: 12 residues. The V end was cut by 5 bases, the J end by 3 bases, with 8 bases between.